The TCR beta chain described here comes from a study of tumor and adjacent non-tumor tissue in lung cancer. Study background: Patients comprised roughly 12 adenocarcinoma, a couple of squamous cell carcinoma and 1 small cell lung cancer. General observations from the study: Significantly higher TCR diversity was found in tumor than normal lung.

Germline V gene sequence: CDR1 MDHEN, CDR2 SYDVKM. This CDR3 comprises 13 residues. Trimming removed 6 bases from V and 4 bases from J, with 12 bases in between. This clonotype was counted a few times. Its antigen is still unknown. A much larger clone is a single base away; this may be a read error. A modified ARM-PCR protocol with three rounds of nested PCR amplified TCRbeta. TCRdb processed the multiplex PCR reads anew with MiXCR; each CDR3 protein has one entry. In the table there are tens of thousands of distinct CDR3 sequences, roughly two thirds of which are singletons. The template was RNA from unsorted bulk tissue.

V gene TRBV28 combines with J gene TRBJ2-5; D not resolved. Source material: lung tumor tissue. This TCR was recovered from a woman aged 40 to 50 with non-small cell lung cancer. The chain's CDR3 is CASSPYAVETQYF. CDR3 nucleotide sequence: TGTGCCAGCAGCCCCTATGCGGTAGAGACCCAGTACTTC.